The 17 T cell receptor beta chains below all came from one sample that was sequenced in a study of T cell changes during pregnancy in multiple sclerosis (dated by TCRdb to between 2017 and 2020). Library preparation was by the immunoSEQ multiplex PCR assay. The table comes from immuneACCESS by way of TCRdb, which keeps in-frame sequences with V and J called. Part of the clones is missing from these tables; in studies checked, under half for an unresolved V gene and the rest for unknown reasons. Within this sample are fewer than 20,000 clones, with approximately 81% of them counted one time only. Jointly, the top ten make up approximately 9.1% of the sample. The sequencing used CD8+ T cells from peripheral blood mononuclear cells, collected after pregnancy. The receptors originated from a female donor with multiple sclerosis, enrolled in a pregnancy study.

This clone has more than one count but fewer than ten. The chain's CDR3 is CASSDGTGASEQYF. CDR3 coding DNA: TGTGCCAGCAGTGACGGGACAGGGGCGAGCGAGCAGTACTTC. The chain links TRBV6-4 to TRBJ2-7, with 10 bases aligning to TRBD1. Trimming cost V 2 bases and J 6 bases; bases outside gene matches: 4. Germline V CDR1 and CDR2: MRHNA, SNTAGT. This CDR3 is built from 14 residues.

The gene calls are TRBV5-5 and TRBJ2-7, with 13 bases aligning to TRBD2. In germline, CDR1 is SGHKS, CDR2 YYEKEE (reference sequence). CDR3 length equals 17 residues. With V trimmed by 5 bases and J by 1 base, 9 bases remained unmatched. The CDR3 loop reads CASSPVGLAGASYEQYF. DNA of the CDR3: TGTGCCAGCAGTCCTGTCGGACTAGCGGGAGCTTCCTACGAGCAGTACTTC.

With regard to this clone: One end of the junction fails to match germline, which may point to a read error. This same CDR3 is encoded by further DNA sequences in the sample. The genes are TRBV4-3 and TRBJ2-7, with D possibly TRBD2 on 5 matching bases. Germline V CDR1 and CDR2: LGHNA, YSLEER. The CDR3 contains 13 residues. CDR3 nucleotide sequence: TGCGCCAGTAGCCAAGGCCTAGCTCCCGAGCAGTACTTC. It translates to CASSQGLAPEQYF.

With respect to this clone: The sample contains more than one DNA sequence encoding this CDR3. DNA for the CDR3: TGTGCCAGCAGTGGTCTAGGGAGCTCCTACGAGCAGTACTTC. Translating it yields CASSGLGSSYEQYF. The chain recombines TRBV6-1 with TRBJ2-7; D is perhaps TRBD2 (5 bases). V shed 4 bases and J shed 0 bases, with 10 bases lying between them. Germline V gene lookup returns CDR1 MNHNS and CDR2 SASEGT. There are 14 residues in the CDR3.

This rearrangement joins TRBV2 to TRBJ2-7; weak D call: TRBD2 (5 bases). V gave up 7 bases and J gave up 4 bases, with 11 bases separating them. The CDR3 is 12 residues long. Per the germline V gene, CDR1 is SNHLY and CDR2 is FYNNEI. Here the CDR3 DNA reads TGTGCCAGCAAAGCGACGGGATACGAGCAGTACTTC. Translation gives CASKATGYEQYF.

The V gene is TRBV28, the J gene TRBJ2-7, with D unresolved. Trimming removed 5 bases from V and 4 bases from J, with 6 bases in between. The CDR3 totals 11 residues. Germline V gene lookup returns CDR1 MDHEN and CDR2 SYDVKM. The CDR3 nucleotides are TGTGCCAGCAGTCTAAAGTACGAGCAGTACTTC. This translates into CASSLKYEQYF.

The CDR3 reads CASGEGLVQPQHF. The CDR3 DNA reads as TGTGCCAGCGGGGAGGGTCTCGTACAGCCCCAGCATTTT. The chain combines TRBV27 with TRBJ1-5; D call uncertain. From germline, CDR1 is MNHEY and CDR2 SMNVEV (reference sequence). V was cut by 8 bases and J by 7 bases, with 15 bases left in between. The CDR3 has 13 amino acids.

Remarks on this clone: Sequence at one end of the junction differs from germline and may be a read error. CDR3 nucleotides: TGTGCCAGCAGCTTCCGCGTTACAGGGCACGAGGCGCTCTTT. Translation: CASSFRVTGHEALF. The chain combines TRBV5-8 with TRBJ1-1; D is possibly TRBD1 (6 bases). Germline V gene data show CDR1 as SGHTS and CDR2 as YDEGEE. This CDR3 region has 14 residues.

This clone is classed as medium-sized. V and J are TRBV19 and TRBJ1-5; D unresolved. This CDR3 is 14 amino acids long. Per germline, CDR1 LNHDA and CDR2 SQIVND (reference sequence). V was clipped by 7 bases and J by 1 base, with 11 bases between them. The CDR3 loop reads CASTLRGSNQPQHF. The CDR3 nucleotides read TGTGCCAGTACTCTCCGGGGAAGCAATCAGCCCCAGCATTTT.

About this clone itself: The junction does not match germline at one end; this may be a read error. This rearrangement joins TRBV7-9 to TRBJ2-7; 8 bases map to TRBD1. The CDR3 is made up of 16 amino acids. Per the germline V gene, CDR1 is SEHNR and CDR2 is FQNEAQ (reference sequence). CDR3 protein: CASSQDEGTGGYEQYF. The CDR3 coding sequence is TGCGCCAGCAGCCAAGATGAGGGGACAGGAGGATACGAGCAGTACTTC. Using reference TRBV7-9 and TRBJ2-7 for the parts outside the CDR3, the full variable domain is DTGVSQNPRHKITKRGQNVTFRCDPISEHNRLYWYRQTLGQGPEFLTYFQNEAQLEKSRLLSDRFSAERPKGSFSTLEIQRTEQGDSAMYLCASSQDEGTGGYEQYFGPGTRLTVT.

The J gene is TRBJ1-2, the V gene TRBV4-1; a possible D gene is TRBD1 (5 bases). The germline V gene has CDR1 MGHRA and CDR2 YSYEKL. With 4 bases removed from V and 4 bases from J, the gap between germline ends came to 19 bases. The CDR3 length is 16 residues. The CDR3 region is CASSPLGTGILYGYTF. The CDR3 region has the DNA TGCGCCAGCAGCCCTTTGGGAACAGGAATCCTCTATGGCTACACCTTC.

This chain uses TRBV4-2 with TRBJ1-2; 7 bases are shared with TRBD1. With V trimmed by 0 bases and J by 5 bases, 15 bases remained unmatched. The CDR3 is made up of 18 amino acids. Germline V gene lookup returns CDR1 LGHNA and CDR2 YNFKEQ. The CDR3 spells CASSQDLSPTGMDYGYTF. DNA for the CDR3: TGTGCCAGCAGCCAAGATCTCTCCCCGACAGGGATGGATTATGGCTACACCTTC.

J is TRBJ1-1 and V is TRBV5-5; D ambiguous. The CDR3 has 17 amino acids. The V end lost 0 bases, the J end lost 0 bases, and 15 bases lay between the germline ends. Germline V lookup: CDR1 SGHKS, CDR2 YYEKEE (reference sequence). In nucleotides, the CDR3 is TGTGCCAGCAGCTTGGTGCCAGGTCCTAATCTGAACACTGAAGCTTTCTTT. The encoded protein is CASSLVPGPNLNTEAFF.

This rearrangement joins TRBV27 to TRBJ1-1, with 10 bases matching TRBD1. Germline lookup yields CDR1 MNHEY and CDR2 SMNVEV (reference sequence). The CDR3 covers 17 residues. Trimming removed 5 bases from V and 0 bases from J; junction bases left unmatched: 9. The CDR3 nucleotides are TGTGCCAGCAGTCCACGACAGGGGGCTTACATGAACACTGAAGCTTTCTTT. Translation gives CASSPRQGAYMNTEAFF.

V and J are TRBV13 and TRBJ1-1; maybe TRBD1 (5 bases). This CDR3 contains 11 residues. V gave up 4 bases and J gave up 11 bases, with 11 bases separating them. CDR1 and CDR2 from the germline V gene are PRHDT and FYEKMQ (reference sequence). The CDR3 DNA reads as TGTGCCAGCAGCTCGGGGGGTAGCGCTTTCTTT. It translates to CASSSGGSAFF.

CDR3 amino acids: CASSPTWAGADPYTF. The CDR3 DNA reads as TGTGCCAGCAGCCCCACCTGGGCGGGGGCCGACCCTTACACCTTC. The V and J genes are TRBV11-2 and TRBJ1-2; D might be TRBD1 (6 bases). The ends were cut back, 5 bases at V and 11 bases at J, with 24 bases in the middle. From germline, CDR1 is SGHAT and CDR2 FQNNGV. The CDR3 contains 15 residues. The variable domain in full, completed from reference TRBV11-2 and TRBJ1-2, reads EAGVAQSPRYKIIEKRQSVAFWCNPISGHATLYWYQQILGQGPKLLIQFQNNGVVDDSQLPKDRFSAERLKGVDSTLKIQPAKLEDSAVYLCASSPTWAGADPYTFGSGTRLTVV.

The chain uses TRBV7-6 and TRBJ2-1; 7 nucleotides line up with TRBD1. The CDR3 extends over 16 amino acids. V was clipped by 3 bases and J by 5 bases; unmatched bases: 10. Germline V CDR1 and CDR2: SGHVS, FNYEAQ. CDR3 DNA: TGTGCCAGCAGCTTGGTCGAGGGACAGCTACACAATGAGCAGTTCTTC. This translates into CASSLVEGQLHNEQFF.